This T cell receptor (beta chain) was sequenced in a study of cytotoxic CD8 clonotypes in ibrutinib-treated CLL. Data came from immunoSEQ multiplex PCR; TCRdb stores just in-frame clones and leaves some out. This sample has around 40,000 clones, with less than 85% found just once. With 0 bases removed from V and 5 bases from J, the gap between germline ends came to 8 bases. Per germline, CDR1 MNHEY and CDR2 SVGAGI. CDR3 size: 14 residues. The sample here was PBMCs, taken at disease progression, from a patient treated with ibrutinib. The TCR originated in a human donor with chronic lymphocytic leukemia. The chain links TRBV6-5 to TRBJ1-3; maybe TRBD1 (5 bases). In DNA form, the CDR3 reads TGTGCCAGCAGTTACTCGAAGGGGAGAAACACCATATATTTT. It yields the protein CASSYSKGRNTIYF.